This entry concerns a single TCR beta chain. Its target is not known. Unmatched junction bases numbered 13, after V lost 8 bases and J lost 4 bases. This CDR3 comprises 14 residues. CDR1 DFQATT and CDR2 SNEGSKA come from the germline V gene (reference sequence). The entry originates in a study of T-cell reconstitution after alpha-beta-depleted transplantation in children. Findings and caveats of the study: High day-60 TCRbeta diversity in some patients came from surviving recipient T cells and thymic progenitors. Two months or so post-transplant, alpha-beta T cells reportedly derived from several hundred expanded graft clones. A year had passed since transplant, and T-cell counts and diversity by then came mostly from newly produced T cells.

Preparation of the TCRbeta library was carried out with unique molecular identifiers. TCRdb recomputed calls from the PCR reads with MiXCR, one row per CDR3 protein. Of 700,000 to 950,000 distinct CDR3 sequences in the sample, 15% to 20% are singletons; the top ten hold roughly 5%. The sequences come from PBMCs, mostly from graft donor cells, collected 360 days after TCRalphabeta/CD19-depleted stem cell transplant. This clonotype was sampled from a male patient aged 10 to 17 who had a stem cell transplant for acute lymphoblastic leukemia, so the T cells may come from the graft donor. The rearrangement uses TRBV20-1 and TRBJ2-5; 7 bases line up with TRBD2. The CDR3 loop reads CSTSRGRAPETQYF. The CDR3 DNA sequence: TGCAGTACCTCTCGGGGGAGGGCCCCAGAGACCCAGTACTTC.